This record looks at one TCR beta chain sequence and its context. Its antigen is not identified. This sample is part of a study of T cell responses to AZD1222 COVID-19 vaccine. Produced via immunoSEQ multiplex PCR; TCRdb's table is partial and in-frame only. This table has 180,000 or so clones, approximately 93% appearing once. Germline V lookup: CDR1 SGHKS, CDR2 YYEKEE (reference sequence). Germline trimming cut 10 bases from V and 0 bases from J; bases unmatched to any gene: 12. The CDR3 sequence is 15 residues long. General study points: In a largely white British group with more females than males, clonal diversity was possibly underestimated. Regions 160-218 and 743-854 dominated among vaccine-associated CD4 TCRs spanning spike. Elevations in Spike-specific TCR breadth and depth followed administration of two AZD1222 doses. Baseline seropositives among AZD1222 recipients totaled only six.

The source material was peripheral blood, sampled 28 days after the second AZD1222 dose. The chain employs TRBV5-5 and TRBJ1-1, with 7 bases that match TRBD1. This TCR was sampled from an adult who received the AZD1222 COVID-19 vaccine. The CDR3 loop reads CAARQTGMLNTEAFF. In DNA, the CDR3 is TGTGCCGCGAGGCAGACAGGGATGCTGAACACTGAAGCTTTCTTT. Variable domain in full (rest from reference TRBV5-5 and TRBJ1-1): DAGVTQSPTHLIKTRGQQVTLRCSPISGHKSVSWYQQVLGQGPQFIFQYYEKEERGRGNFPDRFSARQFPNYSSELNVNALLLGDSALYLCAARQTGMLNTEAFFGQGTRLTVV.